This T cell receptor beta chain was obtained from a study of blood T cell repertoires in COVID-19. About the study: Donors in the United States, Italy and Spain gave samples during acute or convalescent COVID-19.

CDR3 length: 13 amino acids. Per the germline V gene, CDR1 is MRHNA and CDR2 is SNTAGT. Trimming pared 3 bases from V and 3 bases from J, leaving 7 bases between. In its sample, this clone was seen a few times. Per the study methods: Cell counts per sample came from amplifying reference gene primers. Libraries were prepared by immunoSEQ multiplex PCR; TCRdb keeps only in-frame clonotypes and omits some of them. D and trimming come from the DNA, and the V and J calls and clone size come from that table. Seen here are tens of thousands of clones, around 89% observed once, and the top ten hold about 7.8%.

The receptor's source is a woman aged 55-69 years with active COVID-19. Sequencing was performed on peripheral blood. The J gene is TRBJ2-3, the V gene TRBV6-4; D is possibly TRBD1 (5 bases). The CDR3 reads CASSDRGTDTQYF. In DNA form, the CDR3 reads TGTGCCAGCAGTGATAGGGGAACAGATACGCAGTATTTT.